This T cell receptor (beta chain) originates from a study of spatial heterogeneity in lung cancer. In the study overall: For tumor regions, TCR transcript counts showed a strong correlation with a T cell module score derived from matched bulk RNA-seq. Findings of the study overall: For expanded intratumoral alpha and beta TCRs, counts tracked tumor mutation counts.

The CDR3 has 14 residues. Germline V gene sequence: CDR1 SGHKS, CDR2 YYEKEE (reference sequence). With 1 base removed from V and 5 bases from J, the gap between germline ends came to 12 bases. This clonotype was detected ten times or more. Its antigen is still unknown. Regarding time point: sample taken at primary tumor resection. Samples were obtained from more than 70 donors, all untreated early-stage non-small cell lung cancer patients. TCRdb reprocessed the 5' RACE reads with MiXCR, giving one entry per CDR3 protein. The repertoire consists of around 13,000 distinct CDR3 sequences, with roughly 7% occurring once and the leading ten covering more than 3%.

The TCR comes from a female donor with early-stage non-small cell lung cancer. This chain links TRBV5-5 with TRBJ2-5; D gene unclear. Sequenced here: lung tumor tissue, sampled at surgery. The CDR3 nucleotides are TGTGCCAGCAGCTTGCGTCCCCGGTCGGAGACCCAGTACTTC. Its translation is CASSLRPRSETQYF. The full variable domain, its missing parts supplied by reference TRBV5-5 and TRBJ2-5, is DAGVTQSPTHLIKTRGQQVTLRCSPISGHKSVSWYQQVLGQGPQFIFQYYEKEERGRGNFPDRFSARQFPNYSSELNVNALLLGDSALYLCASSLRPRSETQYFGPGTRLLVL.